This T cell receptor beta chain was recovered during a study of OX40 agonist ivuxolimab in advanced cancers. The ends were cut back, 3 bases at V and 5 bases at J, with 13 bases in the middle. The germline V gene has CDR1 SQVTM and CDR2 ANQGSEA. The CDR3 totals 13 residues. Only in-frame clones appear in the TCRdb table, and some are missing; sequencing was by immunoSEQ multiplex PCR. The table has 55,000 to 75,000 clones, around four fifths seen once; the top ten hold 2% to 3%. Only one count was recorded for this clone. This TCR derives from an adult with an advanced solid tumor such as melanoma, head and neck, liver or kidney cancer. V is TRBV29-1 and J is TRBJ1-2, with a tentative D call TRBD1 (6 bases). The sequencing here drew on CD4+ or CD8+ T cells sorted from blood, taken in a trial of the OX40 agonist ivuxolimab. CDR3 protein: CSVDPRGNYGYTF. The CDR3 DNA is TGCAGCGTTGATCCCAGGGGAAATTATGGCTACACCTTC.